This T cell receptor beta chain was profiled in a study of blood T cell repertoires in COVID-19. On the study more broadly: From the United States, Italy and Spain came samples of acute and convalescent COVID-19.

Per germline, CDR1 KGHDR and CDR2 SFDVKD. Trimming left V 4 bases short and J 5 bases short, with 10 bases between. The CDR3 has 14 residues. Enrolment of Seattle patients took place during active infection, and they were followed longitudinally. The repertoire was sequenced with immunoSEQ multiplex PCR; TCRdb's copy has only in-frame clones and lacks some. The table shows around 200,000 clones, with about 83% occurring only once. The sample was peripheral blood. The clonotype comes from a young woman with COVID-19, enrolled during active disease. The chain combines TRBV24-1 with TRBJ2-2; tentatively, D is TRBD1 (5 bases). CDR3 residues: CATSEAGSTGELFF. In DNA, the CDR3 is TGTGCCACCAGTGAAGCAGGGTCGACCGGGGAGCTGTTTTTT.